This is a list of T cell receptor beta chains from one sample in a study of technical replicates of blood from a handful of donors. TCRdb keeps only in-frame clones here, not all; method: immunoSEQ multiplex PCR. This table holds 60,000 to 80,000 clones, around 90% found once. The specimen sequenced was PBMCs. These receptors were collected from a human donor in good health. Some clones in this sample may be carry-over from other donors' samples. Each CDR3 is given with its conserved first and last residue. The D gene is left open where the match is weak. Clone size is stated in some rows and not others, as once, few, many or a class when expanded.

CDR3aa: CASSQDIYRGGGNEKLFF; CDR3nt: TGTGCCAGCAGCCAAGATATTTACAGGGGCGGCGGTAATGAAAAACTGTTTTTT; d_gene: TRBD1; j_gene: TRBJ1-4; v_gene: TRBV4-2; abundance: .
CDR3aa: CASSLGWPYQETQYF; CDR3nt: TGTGCCAGCAGCTTAGGTTGGCCGTACCAAGAGACCCAGTACTTC; d_gene: .; j_gene: TRBJ2-5; v_gene: TRBV13; abundance: .
CDR3aa: CASRPHGLDTEAFF; CDR3nt: TGTGCCAGCAGACCCCATGGACTGGACACTGAAGCTTTCTTT; d_gene: .; j_gene: TRBJ1-1; v_gene: TRBV27; abundance: .
CDR3aa: CASSQVVTVGGSMNTEAFF; CDR3nt: TGCGCCAGCAGCCAAGTGGTCACCGTCGGGGGGTCCATGAACACTGAAGCTTTCTTT; d_gene: .; j_gene: TRBJ1-1; v_gene: TRBV4-3; abundance: .
CDR3aa: CASSSSGAGEGDHTF; CDR3nt: TGTGCCAGCAGCTCGTCAGGGGCGGGGGAGGGAGACCACACCTTC; d_gene: .; j_gene: TRBJ1-2; v_gene: TRBV7-9; abundance: .
CDR3aa: CASELTGRDNYGYTF; CDR3nt: TGTGCCAGTGAACTTACGGGCAGGGATAACTATGGCTACACCTTC; d_gene: .; j_gene: TRBJ1-2; v_gene: TRBV19; abundance: .
CDR3aa: CASSILPTEAFF; CDR3nt: TGTGCCAGCAGCATACTGCCAACCGAAGCTTTCTTT; d_gene: .; j_gene: TRBJ1-1; v_gene: TRBV5-4; abundance: few
CDR3aa: CASSFQGDYGYTF; CDR3nt: TGTGCCAGCAGTTTTCAGGGGGACTATGGCTACACCTTC; d_gene: TRBD1; j_gene: TRBJ1-2; v_gene: TRBV27; abundance: .
CDR3aa: CASSQNLSPGQFF; CDR3nt: TGCGCCAGCAGCCAAAACCTGTCCCCCGGGCAGTTCTTC; d_gene: .; j_gene: TRBJ2-1; v_gene: TRBV4-1; abundance: .
CDR3aa: CASSLNLADTYEQYF; CDR3nt: TGTGCCAGCAGCTTAAACCTAGCGGACACCTACGAGCAGTACTTC; d_gene: TRBD2; j_gene: TRBJ2-7; v_gene: TRBV7-6; abundance: .
CDR3aa: CATSRDRTSYEQYF; CDR3nt: TGTGCCACCAGCAGAGATAGGACTAGCTACGAGCAGTACTTC; d_gene: TRBD2; j_gene: TRBJ2-7; v_gene: TRBV15; abundance: .
CDR3aa: CASSPGLAGAGYEQYF; CDR3nt: TGCGCCAGCAGCCCGGGACTAGCGGGAGCGGGCTACGAGCAGTACTTC; d_gene: TRBD2; j_gene: TRBJ2-7; v_gene: TRBV4-3; abundance: once